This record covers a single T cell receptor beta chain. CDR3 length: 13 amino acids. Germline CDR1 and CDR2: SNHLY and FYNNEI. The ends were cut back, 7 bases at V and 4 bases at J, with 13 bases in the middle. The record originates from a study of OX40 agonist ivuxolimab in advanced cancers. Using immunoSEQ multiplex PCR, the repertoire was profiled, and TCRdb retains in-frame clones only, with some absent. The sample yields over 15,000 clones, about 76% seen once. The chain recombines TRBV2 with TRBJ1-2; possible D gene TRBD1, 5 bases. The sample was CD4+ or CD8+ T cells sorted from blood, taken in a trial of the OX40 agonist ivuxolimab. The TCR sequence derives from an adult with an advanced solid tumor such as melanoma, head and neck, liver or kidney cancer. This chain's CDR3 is CASTPTDLYGYTF. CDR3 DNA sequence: TGTGCCAGCACCCCGACAGACCTCTATGGCTACACCTTC.